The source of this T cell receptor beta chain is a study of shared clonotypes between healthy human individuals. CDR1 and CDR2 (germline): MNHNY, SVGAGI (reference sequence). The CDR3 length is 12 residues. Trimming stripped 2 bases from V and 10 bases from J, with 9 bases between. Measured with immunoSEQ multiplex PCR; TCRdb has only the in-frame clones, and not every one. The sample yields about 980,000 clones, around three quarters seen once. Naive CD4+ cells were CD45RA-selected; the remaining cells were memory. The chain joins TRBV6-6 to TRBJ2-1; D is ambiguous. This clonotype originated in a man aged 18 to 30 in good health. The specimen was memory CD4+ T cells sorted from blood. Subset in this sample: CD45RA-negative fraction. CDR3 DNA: TGTGCCAGCAGTTACCCGCGCGAGGAGCAGTTCTTC. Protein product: CASSYPREEQFF.